These 14 T cell receptor beta chains originate from one sample sequenced in a study of shared clonotypes between healthy human individuals. Clones were read by immunoSEQ multiplex PCR, and TCRdb kept only the in-frame ones, dropping some. The table records some 1 million clones, roughly 70% of them present only once. Sequenced material: memory CD4+ T cells sorted from blood. Subset given: CD45RA-negative fraction. The receptors were gathered from a man aged 18-30 years in good health.

The chain has TRBV21-1 and TRBJ1-3. TRBV21-1 is classified as a pseudogene. The CDR3 spans 16 residues. This CDR3 is CASSTGSQGAGNTIYF. CDR3 sequence (DNA): TGTGCCAGCAGCACAGGATCCCAGGGAGCTGGAAACACCATATATTTT.

The rearrangement links TRBV28 to TRBJ1-1, with D possibly being TRBD1 (6 bases). V lost 6 bases, J lost 0 bases, and 17 bases lay in between. CDR3 size: 16 residues. CDR1 MDHEN and CDR2 SYDVKM come from the germline V gene. The CDR3 DNA reads as TGTGCCAGCAGGACGACAGGAGGATTCATGAACACTGAAGCTTTCTTT. This sequence encodes CASRTTGGFMNTEAFF. Looking up the rest from reference TRBV28 and TRBJ1-1 gives the full variable domain: DVKVTQSSRYLVKRTGEKVFLECVQDMDHENMFWYRQDPGLGLRLIYFSYDVKMKEKGDIPEGYSVSREKKERFSLILESASTNQTSMYLCASRTTGGFMNTEAFFGQGTRLTVV.

The chain combines TRBV15 with TRBJ2-1; the D gene could be TRBD1 or TRBD2 (5 bases each). V was clipped by 5 bases and J by 6 bases, with 14 bases between them. Per the germline V gene, CDR1 is LNHNV and CDR2 is YYDKDF (reference sequence). The CDR3 covers 14 residues. The CDR3 bases are TGTGCCACCAGCTACGGGACCAGCAGCAATGAGCAGTTCTTC. This gives the protein CATSYGTSSNEQFF.

The V call is TRBV6-1, the J call TRBJ1-5; 10 nucleotides align to TRBD1. Germline V gene data show CDR1 as MNHNS and CDR2 as SASEGT. This CDR3 is built from 14 residues. The V gene end was trimmed by 6 bases and the J gene end by 7 bases; junction bases not matched to a gene: 6. CDR3 sequence (DNA): TGTGCCAGCAGGGGGACAGGGGATGGACAGCCCCAGCATTTT. It encodes CASRGTGDGQPQHF.

The chain employs TRBV6-1 and TRBJ1-2, with D hard to call. Germline V gives CDR1 MNHNS, CDR2 SASEGT. This CDR3 spans 15 amino acids. V was cut by 8 bases and J by 4 bases, with 20 bases left in between. CDR3 DNA sequence: TGTGCCAGCGCGCTGGGAAGCACGTACTTCTATGGCTACACCTTC. This encodes CASALGSTYFYGYTF.

The rearrangement uses TRBV6-1 and TRBJ2-1; 13 nucleotides align to TRBD2. Germline loops: CDR1 MNHNS, CDR2 SASEGT. Trimming at V came to 6 bases and at J to 4 bases, leaving 3 bases not matched to a gene. This CDR3 spans 15 amino acids. As DNA, the CDR3 is TGTGCCAGCAGCCAGACTAGCGGGAGGTACAATGAGCAGTTCTTC. It is translated as CASSQTSGRYNEQFF.

This clone was counted many times. The sample has other DNA sequences that encode this CDR3 too. This chain uses TRBV9 with TRBJ2-7; possible D gene TRBD1, 5 bases. This CDR3 spans 14 amino acids. Germline CDR1 SGDLS, CDR2 YYNGEE. V shed 0 bases and J shed 2 bases, with 9 bases lying between them. The CDR3 loop is CASSVVDSAYEQYF. The DNA for the CDR3 is TGTGCCAGCAGCGTAGTAGACAGTGCCTACGAGCAGTACTTC.

This chain connects TRBV6-1 to TRBJ2-2, with D possibly being TRBD2 (5 bases). The ends were cut back, 2 bases at V and 2 bases at J, with 15 bases in the middle. The CDR3 is 17 amino acids. From germline, CDR1 is MNHNS and CDR2 SASEGT. CDR3 DNA sequence: TGTGCCAGCAGTGAAACACGGGGAACACGTAACACCGGGGAGCTGTTTTTT. The encoded protein is CASSETRGTRNTGELFF.

V and J are TRBV5-1 and TRBJ1-4, with D maybe TRBD1 (6 bases). The CDR3 loop spans 17 amino acids. Germline V CDR1 and CDR2: SGHRS, YFSETQ. Trimming removed 4 bases at V and 7 bases at J, with 23 bases between. The CDR3 reads CASSLQAPGVRGEKLFF. CDR3 DNA sequence: TGCGCCAGCAGCCTCCAGGCCCCAGGGGTACGGGGTGAAAAACTGTTTTTT.

The chain uses TRBV21-1 and TRBJ2-3. TRBV21-1 is listed as a pseudogene. The CDR3 has 16 amino acids. The CDR3 bases are TGTGCCAGCAGGGGCCCCCGGGTTCTCGGCACAGATACGCAGTATTTT. Translated, it gives CASRGPRVLGTDTQYF.

This clone has a count of ten or more. The gene calls are TRBV4-3 and TRBJ2-1; unclear D gene. The germline V gene has CDR1 LGHNA and CDR2 YSLEER. The CDR3 totals 13 residues. The V and J ends lost 0 bases and 8 bases respectively, with 8 bases between them. The CDR3 DNA follows: TGCGCCAGCAGCCAAGATCGTTGGGATGAGCAGTTCTTC. Protein sequence: CASSQDRWDEQFF.

This chain's CDR3 is CASSAGVSTRTQYF. The CDR3 DNA reads TGTGCCAGCAGTGCGGGGGTTAGTACTCGTACGCAGTATTTT. The rearrangement links TRBV2 to TRBJ2-3; weak D call: TRBD2 (6 bases). CDR1 SNHLY and CDR2 FYNNEI come from the germline V gene. The CDR3 runs to 14 residues. Trimming pared 4 bases from V and 8 bases from J, leaving 16 bases between.

V usage is TRBV18 and J usage is TRBJ1-3, with D unresolved. Germline V gene data show CDR1 as KGHSH and CDR2 as LQKENI. Trimming took 3 bases from V and 0 from J, leaving 21 bases between them. CDR3 size: 19 residues. The CDR3 DNA is TGTGCCAGCTCACCTCCAAACGTACATAGTTCGGTCTCTGGAAACACCATATATTTT. Its protein is CASSPPNVHSSVSGNTIYF.

This clone appeared a single time. The chain couples TRBV15 to TRBJ1-1; maybe TRBD1 (5 bases). Germline assignment: CDR1 LNHNV and CDR2 YYDKDF (reference sequence). The CDR3 spans 15 residues. V was shortened by 1 base and J by 4 bases, with 13 bases between the two germline ends. The CDR3 here is CATSRASGLPTEAFF. CDR3 nucleotide sequence: TGTGCCACCAGCAGAGCCTCAGGGTTACCCACTGAAGCTTTCTTT.